These 30 T cell receptor beta chains came from one sample sequenced in a study of OX40 agonist ivuxolimab in advanced cancers. Repertoires were generated with immunoSEQ multiplex PCR, while TCRdb's copy carries only in-frame clones and drops some. The sample holds about 51,000 clones; 60% to 80% are singletons and the top ten take over 2%. Source: CD4+ or CD8+ T cells sorted from blood, taken in a trial of the OX40 agonist ivuxolimab. The origin of the receptors is an adult with an advanced solid tumor such as melanoma, head and neck, liver or kidney cancer.

J is TRBJ2-3 and V is TRBV2; 7 nucleotides align to TRBD2. The V gene end was trimmed by 5 bases and the J gene end by 2 bases; junction bases not matched to a gene: 4. Germline V CDR1 and CDR2: SNHLY, FYNNEI. This CDR3 comprises 14 residues. CDR3 loop: CASSNAGVTDTQYF. For the CDR3, the DNA is TGTGCCAGCAGTAACGCGGGAGTCACAGATACGCAGTATTTT.

The gene calls are TRBV6-4 and TRBJ1-2; 10 positions match TRBD1. Trimming cost V 0 bases and J 7 bases; bases outside gene matches: 11. Germline V gives CDR1 MRHNA, CDR2 SNTAGT. This CDR3 is built from 17 residues. CDR3 nucleotide sequence: TGTGCCAGCAGTGACTCGAGAGGGGGACAGGGGAAGAGTGGCTACACCTTC. Protein product: CASSDSRGGQGKSGYTF.

This chain links TRBV13 with TRBJ2-1; tentative D call: TRBD2 (6 bases). Germline CDR1 and CDR2: PRHDT and FYEKMQ (reference sequence). Trimming took off 4 bases at V and 3 bases at J, with 10 bases between the two ends. The CDR3 runs to 14 residues. The CDR3 region is CASSSLTSYNEQFF. CDR3 nucleotide sequence: TGTGCCAGCAGCTCGCTGACTAGCTACAATGAGCAGTTCTTC.

This sequence joins TRBV4-1 and TRBJ2-1, with TRBD1 identical over 11 bases. V trimming: 0 bases; J trimming: 7 bases; junction bases outside the gene matches: 8. The CDR3 spans 17 residues. The germline V gene encodes CDR1 MGHRA and CDR2 YSYEKL. This CDR3 is CASSQESGDRGWNEQFF. CDR3 nucleotides: TGCGCCAGCAGCCAAGAGTCCGGGGACAGGGGGTGGAATGAGCAGTTCTTC.

The chain uses TRBV7-8 and TRBJ2-1; D uncertain. V gave up 2 bases and J gave up 8 bases, with 4 bases separating them. Per germline, CDR1 SGHVS and CDR2 FQNEAQ. CDR3 length equals 11 residues. The CDR3 sequence: CASSLRYEQFF. As DNA, the CDR3 is TGTGCCAGCAGCTTAAGGTATGAGCAGTTCTTC.

This clone was counted a single time. The chain joins TRBV5-1 to TRBJ1-1; tentative D call: TRBD1 (5 bases). The CDR3 totals 13 residues. Germline CDR1 reads SGHRS; CDR2 reads YFSETQ. Trimming took off 4 bases at V and 1 base at J, with 8 bases between the two ends. CDR3 loop: CASSIRENTEAFF. CDR3 DNA sequence: TGCGCCAGCAGCATCAGGGAGAACACTGAAGCTTTCTTT.

The V gene is TRBV27, the J gene TRBJ2-1; possibly TRBD1 or TRBD2 for D (6 bases each). Germline CDR1 reads MNHEY; CDR2 reads SMNVEV (reference sequence). Deletions cut 4 bases from V and 10 bases from J, with 20 bases between. This CDR3 comprises 15 residues. CDR3 in amino acids: CASSSYGGLRSEQFF. As DNA, the CDR3 is TGTGCCAGCAGTTCCTATGGGGGGCTAAGATCCGAGCAGTTCTTC.

The count of this clone is one. The V and J genes are TRBV2 and TRBJ1-3; 7 nucleotides match TRBD1. Germline lookup yields CDR1 SNHLY and CDR2 FYNNEI. The trim removed 6 bases at V and 0 bases at J, leaving 5 bases unmatched. CDR3 length equals 15 residues. The CDR3 DNA reads TGTGCCAGCAGCCCACAGGGGACCTCTGGAAACACCATATATTTT. Translating gives CASSPQGTSGNTIYF.

This clone occurred once. The V call is TRBV27, the J call TRBJ2-5; 10 bases line up with TRBD2. Near its end, the DNA agrees better with TRBJ2-7, so the J call may be wrong. Germline-derived CDR1 and CDR2 are MNHEY and SMNVEV (reference sequence). The CDR3 length is 20 residues. The CDR3 sequence: CASSSRIEKKTSGPTYEQYF. CDR3 nucleotide sequence: TGTGCCAGCAGTTCAAGAATCGAAAAAAAGACTAGCGGGCCAACCTACGAGCAGTACTTC.

The gene calls are TRBV6-1 and TRBJ1-2, with D hard to call. Trimming cost V 5 bases and J 7 bases, with 8 bases left between them. Germline CDR1 and CDR2: MNHNS and SASEGT. This CDR3 is built from 11 residues. The CDR3 DNA reads TGTGCCAGCAGTTCGGAGGGTGGCTACACCTTC. This codes for CASSSEGGYTF.

The DNA for the CDR3 is TGTGCCAGCTCACCAGAGGAGGGGGCTATCCACGAGCAGTACTTC. Its protein product is CASSPEEGAIHEQYF. The V call is TRBV18, the J call TRBJ2-7; possibly TRBD1 for D (7 bases). The germline V gene has CDR1 KGHSH and CDR2 LQKENI. The CDR3 is 15 residues long. With 2 bases removed from V and 5 bases from J, the gap between germline ends came to 16 bases.

The rearrangement joins TRBV10-2 to TRBJ2-5, with D hard to call. Trimming took 1 base from V and 7 from J, leaving 4 bases between them. The CDR3 is made up of 11 amino acids. Germline CDR1 reads WSHSY; CDR2 reads SAAADI. The CDR3 nucleotides are TGCGCCAGCAGTGAGTGGGGGACCCAGTACTTC. Amino acid sequence: CASSEWGTQYF.

This clone was seen a handful of times. The chain is built from TRBV11-2 and TRBJ2-1, with D uncertain. The CDR3 contains 13 residues. With 0 bases removed from V and 5 bases from J, the gap between germline ends came to 5 bases. Germline values: CDR1 SGHAT, CDR2 FQNNGV. Written as DNA, the CDR3 is TGTGCCAGCAGCTTAGATAAAAACAATGAGCAGTTCTTC. Translating gives CASSLDKNNEQFF.

The chain carries TRBV14 and TRBJ2-7; a possible D gene is TRBD2 (5 bases). Trimming took 6 bases from V and 0 from J, leaving 12 bases between them. CDR1 is SGHDN and CDR2 is FVKESK in the germline V gene. The CDR3 sequence is 14 residues long. The DNA for the CDR3 is TGTGCCAGCAGACCCCGGACTGCCTCCTACGAGCAGTACTTC. It yields the protein CASRPRTASYEQYF.

This chain links TRBV6-5 with TRBJ2-1, with D perhaps assigned TRBD1 or TRBD2 (6 bases each). Germline V gene data show CDR1 as MNHEY and CDR2 as SVGAGI. Trimming stripped 8 bases from V and 4 bases from J, with 15 bases between. The CDR3 totals 14 residues. The CDR3 loop is CASGPGGGYNEQFF. The CDR3, as DNA: TGTGCCAGCGGCCCCGGAGGGGGGTACAATGAGCAGTTCTTC.

The chain is built from TRBV6-1 and TRBJ1-3; D ambiguous. Germline-derived CDR1 and CDR2 are MNHNS and SASEGT. Between the trimmed V and J ends, which lost 0 bases and 3 bases, there was a span of 6 bases. This CDR3 is built from 14 residues. The CDR3 nucleotides read TGTGCCAGCAGTGAAGCGGGTATTGGAAACACCATATATTTT. Amino acid sequence: CASSEAGIGNTIYF.

The chain couples TRBV11-1 to TRBJ2-3; D may match TRBD1 or TRBD2 (5 bases each). V was pared by 1 base and J by 2 bases, with 22 bases between. Germline CDR1 and CDR2: SGHAT and FQDESV (reference sequence). This CDR3 region has 19 residues. The CDR3 sequence: CASSLEYGMGEGSTDTQYF. The CDR3 nucleotides are TGTGCCAGCAGCTTAGAGTACGGTATGGGGGAAGGATCCACAGATACGCAGTATTTT.

The chain employs TRBV27 and TRBJ2-3; TRBD1 aligns across 7 bases. The CDR3 is 14 residues long. Germline lookup yields CDR1 MNHEY and CDR2 SMNVEV (reference sequence). V shed 0 bases, J shed 3 bases, and the junction held 0 bases outside the gene matches. CDR3 amino acids: CASSLSQGTDTQYF. In nucleotides, the CDR3 is TGTGCCAGCAGTTTATCACAGGGGACAGATACGCAGTATTTT.

V is TRBV9 and J is TRBJ2-1, with 12 bases aligning to TRBD2. The CDR3 is 17 residues long. The germline V gene has CDR1 SGDLS and CDR2 YYNGEE. Losses at the gene ends were 4 bases for V and 7 bases for J; bases not matched to a gene: 12. The CDR3 sequence: CASSPRQLAGGWNEQFF. In DNA, the CDR3 is TGTGCCAGCAGCCCCCGCCAACTAGCGGGAGGTTGGAATGAGCAGTTCTTC.

The chain has TRBV5-1 and TRBJ2-1, with D perhaps matching TRBD2 (6 bases). Per germline, CDR1 SGHRS and CDR2 YFSETQ. There are 17 residues in the CDR3. V was trimmed by 6 bases and J by 0 bases, leaving 19 bases between them. In DNA form, the CDR3 reads TGCGCCAGCAAGGGGTGGACGGGAGTATCCTCCTACAATGAGCAGTTCTTC. This sequence encodes CASKGWTGVSSYNEQFF.

This chain joins TRBV5-1 and TRBJ2-5, with D possibly matching TRBD2 (6 bases). The germline V and J ends were trimmed by 9 bases and 2 bases, with 26 bases remaining between them. Germline CDR1 SGHRS, CDR2 YFSETQ. The CDR3 sequence is 17 residues long. CDR3 sequence (DNA): TGCGCCACCCCTTTAACTCGGGTTAGCGGAAAACAAGAGACCCAGTACTTC. Protein: CATPLTRVSGKQETQYF.

A remark on this clone: Other DNA sequences in the sample encode the same CDR3. The chain recombines TRBV29-1 with TRBJ1-5; D might be TRBD1 (5 bases). Germline V gene sequence: CDR1 SQVTM, CDR2 ANQGSEA. The V and J ends lost 4 bases and 5 bases respectively, with 9 bases between them. The CDR3 loop spans 12 amino acids. The CDR3 sequence: CSVGARDQPQHF. Here the CDR3 DNA reads TGCAGCGTTGGGGCCAGGGATCAGCCCCAGCATTTT.

The rearrangement joins TRBV5-4 to TRBJ2-1; 8 positions agree with TRBD2. The junction had 5 bases not matched to a gene; V was cut back by 5 bases and J by 4 bases. The CDR3 covers 14 residues. Germline loops: CDR1 SGHNT, CDR2 YYREEE (reference sequence). CDR3 sequence: CASRPAGEYNEQFF. The CDR3, as DNA: TGTGCCAGCAGACCAGCGGGAGAGTACAATGAGCAGTTCTTC.

This chain links TRBV6-1 with TRBJ1-1; D may be TRBD1 (6 bases). The V gene lost 6 bases and the J gene lost 6 bases, with 17 bases spanning the gap. Germline V gives CDR1 MNHNS, CDR2 SASEGT. CDR3 length: 14 amino acids. The DNA of the CDR3 is TGTGCCAGCAGGAGAAGGGGGGAGAGCGCTGAAGCTTTCTTT. Amino acid sequence: CASRRRGESAEAFF.

This sequence joins TRBV10-1 and TRBJ1-5; unclear D gene. The germline V gene has CDR1 WNHNN and CDR2 SYGVQD (reference sequence). The CDR3 covers 16 residues. The V end was cut by 5 bases, the J end by 7 bases, with 21 bases between. The CDR3 is CASSPPPVLAEQPQHF. CDR3 nucleotides: TGCGCCAGCAGTCCCCCCCCCGTATTGGCCGAGCAGCCCCAGCATTTT.

This sequence joins TRBV7-3 and TRBJ1-1, with 11 bases matching TRBD1. Germline V gene sequence: CDR1 SGHTA, CDR2 FQGTGA. The CDR3 consists of 14 residues. J gave up 8 bases and V 4 bases, and 6 bases lay outside the gene matches. The CDR3 DNA sequence: TGTGCCAGCAGCTACGGACAGGGGGCTGGAGAAGCTTTCTTT. Amino acid sequence: CASSYGQGAGEAFF.

By its share, this clone is medium-sized. V usage is TRBV7-9 and J usage is TRBJ2-7; D is unclear. The CDR3 sequence is 14 residues long. V lost 2 bases, J lost 4 bases, and 12 bases lay in between. Germline loops: CDR1 SEHNR, CDR2 FQNEAQ (reference sequence). CDR3 nucleotides: TGTGCCAGCAGCTTACGGCAGCAAGCTTACGAGCAGTACTTC. Its translation: CASSLRQQAYEQYF.

The CDR3 nucleotides read TGTGCCAGTAGTGGAAGGACTTCACGGGAGCTGTTTTTT. Protein product: CASSGRTSRELFF. The genes are TRBV19 and TRBJ2-2, with D possibly TRBD2 on 5 matching bases. The V end lost 5 bases, the J end lost 9 bases, and 13 bases lay between the germline ends. The CDR3 sequence is 13 residues long. Germline-derived CDR1 and CDR2 are LNHDA and SQIVND (reference sequence).

The chain links TRBV7-2 to TRBJ2-1, with 7 bases that match TRBD1. The CDR3 spans 14 residues. V dropped 5 bases and J dropped 5; count of bases not matched to a gene: 6. CDR1 is SGHTA, CDR2 FQGNSA, per germline. DNA of the CDR3: TGTGCCAGCAGCCGATGGACAGGAGACAATGAGCAGTTCTTC. It codes for CASSRWTGDNEQFF.

The V and J genes are TRBV7-6 and TRBJ1-3; no firm D call. This CDR3 is 14 amino acids long. Per the germline V gene, CDR1 is SGHVS and CDR2 is FNYEAQ. V was clipped by 5 bases and J by 2 bases, with 10 bases between them. This CDR3 reads CASSPMNAGNTIYF. CDR3 bases: TGTGCCAGCAGCCCCATGAATGCTGGAAACACCATATATTTT.